This TCR beta chain was observed in a study of T cell responses to AZD1222 COVID-19 vaccine. Assay: immunoSEQ multiplex PCR; the TCRdb copy retains only in-frame clones and omits some. The sample includes approximately 73,000 clones, about four fifths seen only once; the top ten take 8% to 10%. Trimming took 6 bases from V and 3 from J, leaving 17 bases between them. Germline CDR1 is MNHEY and CDR2 is SVGEGT. The CDR3 spans 15 residues. The sample in question was peripheral blood, obtained on day 0 of AZD1222 vaccination. The receptor comes from an adult in good health. The chain has TRBV6-2 or TRBV6-3 and TRBJ1-2; D might be TRBD1 (5 bases). CDR3 sequence: CASSQRGGVDYGYTF. CDR3 nucleotide sequence: TGTGCCAGCAGCCAGCGGGGGGGTGTCGACTATGGCTACACCTTC.